This entry lists 10 T cell receptor beta chains sequenced from one sample in a study of blood T cells in healthy people across ages. With a J-beta primer mix and a sample-barcoded 5' primer, a second PCR ran roughly 6 to 11 cycles. TCRdb analysed the 5' RACE reads with MiXCR anew, one entry per CDR3 protein. Of 380,000 or so distinct CDR3 sequences in the sample, more than 45% were seen once. Sequencing used blood. The receptors originated from a man in his 60s in good health.

This rearrangement joins TRBV20-1 to TRBJ2-1; 11 bases agree with TRBD2. The V gene end was trimmed by 1 base and the J gene end by 4 bases; junction bases not matched to a gene: 6. The germline gives CDR1 DFQATT, CDR2 SNEGSKA (reference sequence). The CDR3 consists of 16 residues. The CDR3 reads CSARAMGTSGYNEQFF. In DNA, the CDR3 is TGCAGTGCTAGAGCGATGGGGACTAGCGGTTACAATGAGCAGTTCTTC.

This clonotype was seen repeatedly, ten times or more. The V call is TRBV20-1, the J call TRBJ2-7; perhaps TRBD2 as D (5 bases). The V gene lost 6 bases and the J gene lost 2 bases, with 20 bases spanning the gap. In germline, CDR1 is DFQATT, CDR2 SNEGSKA (reference sequence). The CDR3 has 15 residues. CDR3 nucleotides: TGCAGTGCCCCCCCCGCCGGGCCGGAGGCCTACGAGCAGTACTTC. It is translated as CSAPPAGPEAYEQYF.

The chain combines TRBV19 with TRBJ2-5; 9 bases are a match to TRBD2. This CDR3 is 16 amino acids long. Germline values: CDR1 LNHDA, CDR2 SQIVND (reference sequence). J gave up 2 bases and V 3 bases, and 7 bases lay outside the gene matches. CDR3 sequence reads: CASSMRLAGPQETQYF. CDR3 coding DNA: TGTGCCAGTAGTATGCGGCTAGCGGGACCTCAAGAGACCCAGTACTTC.

This rearrangement joins TRBV7-8 to TRBJ2-4; D is unresolved. The end of the DNA is better explained by TRBJ2-5, so the J call may be wrong. This CDR3 is built from 15 residues. CDR1 SGHVS and CDR2 FQNEAQ come from the germline V gene. The CDR3 nucleotides read TGTGCCAGCAGCGACGTCAAGAAGCCGGAGGAGACCCAGTACTTC. The encoded protein is CASSDVKKPEETQYF.

About this clonotype itself: Being one base from a much bigger clone, this may be a read error. The chain carries TRBV2 and TRBJ1-5; a possible D gene is TRBD1 (6 bases). Germline values: CDR1 SNHLY, CDR2 FYNNEI. The V end was cut by 1 base, the J end by 6 bases, with 10 bases between. CDR3 length: 14 amino acids. The CDR3 nucleotides read TGTGCCAGCAGTGAAGGGACAGCCGGTCAGCCCCAGCATTTT. Protein sequence: CASSEGTAGQPQHF.

This chain joins TRBV29-1 and TRBJ1-2; D is undetermined. This CDR3 is 12 amino acids long. Between the trimmed V and J ends, which lost 7 bases and 8 bases, there was a span of 17 bases. Germline V CDR1 and CDR2: SQVTM, ANQGSEA. The CDR3: CSAGRDVRGYTF. DNA for the CDR3: TGCAGCGCCGGACGGGATGTTCGAGGCTACACCTTC.

The chain carries TRBV3-1 and TRBJ2-5; 12 bases are a match to TRBD2. This CDR3 has 14 amino acids. Unmatched junction bases numbered 6, after V lost 0 bases and J lost 13 bases. Germline V gene lookup returns CDR1 LGHDT and CDR2 YNNKEL (reference sequence). The CDR3 here is CASSQDPTSGGGYF. Here the CDR3 DNA reads TGTGCCAGCAGCCAAGATCCGACTAGCGGGGGTGGGTACTTC.

This clonotype came up a few times. The chain combines TRBV7-2 with TRBJ2-1; 9 bases map to TRBD2. The CDR3 extends over 16 amino acids. The trim removed 5 bases at V and 4 bases at J, leaving 9 bases unmatched. The germline V gene encodes CDR1 SGHTA and CDR2 FQGNSA. In nucleotides, the CDR3 is TGTGCCAGCAGCCCCCGCTTAGCGGGAGTATACAATGAGCAGTTCTTC. As protein: CASSPRLAGVYNEQFF.

This chain links TRBV11-1 with TRBJ1-1; no reliable D call. V shed 3 bases and J shed 0 bases, with 11 bases lying between them. Looked up from germline, CDR1 is SGHAT and CDR2 is FQDESV (reference sequence). The CDR3 sequence is 15 residues long. CDR3 DNA sequence: TGTGCCAGCAGCTTTGGGGTGACTATGAACACTGAAGCTTTCTTT. Protein product: CASSFGVTMNTEAFF.

The chain joins TRBV7-2 to TRBJ2-5; the D call may be TRBD1 or TRBD2 (5 bases each). This CDR3 has 14 amino acids. V lost 5 bases and J 1 base, leaving 11 bases between the germline ends. Germline V gene data show CDR1 as SGHTA and CDR2 as FQGNSA. CDR3 bases: TGTGCCAGCAGCCCCCCCGGGGCCCAAGAGACCCAGTACTTC. Its translation: CASSPPGAQETQYF.